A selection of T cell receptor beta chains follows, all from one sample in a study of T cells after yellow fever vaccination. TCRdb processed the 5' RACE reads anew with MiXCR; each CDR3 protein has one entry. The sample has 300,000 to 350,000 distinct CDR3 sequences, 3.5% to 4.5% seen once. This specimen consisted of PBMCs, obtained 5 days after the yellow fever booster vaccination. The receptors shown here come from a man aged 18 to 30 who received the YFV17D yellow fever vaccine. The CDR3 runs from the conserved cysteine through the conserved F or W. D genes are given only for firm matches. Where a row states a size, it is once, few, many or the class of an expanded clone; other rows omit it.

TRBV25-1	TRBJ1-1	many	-	TGTGCCAGCAGTGACAGGGGAGGGTATAGGATCTTT	CASSDRGGYRIF
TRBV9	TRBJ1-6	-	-	TGTGCCAGCAGCGTCCTACAGGGATATAATTCACCCCTCCACTTT	CASSVLQGYNSPLHF
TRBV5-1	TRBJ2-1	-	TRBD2	TGCGCCAGCAGCCCGTCTGGACTAGCGCAAAACAATGAGCAGTTCTTC	CASSPSGLAQNNEQFF
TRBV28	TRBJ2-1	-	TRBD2	TGTGCCAGCAGTTACCCGGGGGGGCGTCAACGGTTCTTC	CASSYPGGRQRFF
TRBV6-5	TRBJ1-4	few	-	TGTGCCAGCACCGGAGGGGCGCAAAATGAAAAACTGTTTTTT	CASTGGAQNEKLFF
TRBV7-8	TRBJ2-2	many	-	TGTGCCACCCAGCTTGGGAGAACCACCGGGGAGCTGTTTTTT	CATQLGRTTGELFF
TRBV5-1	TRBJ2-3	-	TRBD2	TGCGCCAGCAGCCCGAGCGGGAGAGGGCACACAGATACGCAGTATTTT	CASSPSGRGHTDTQYF
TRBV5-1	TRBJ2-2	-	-	TGCGCCAGCAGCTCGGGGGTACCGAACACCGGGGAGCTGTTTTTT	CASSSGVPNTGELFF
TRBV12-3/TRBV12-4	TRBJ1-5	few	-	TGTGCCAGCAGCTCGACAGTTTATAGCAATCAGCCCCAGCATTTT	CASSSTVYSNQPQHF
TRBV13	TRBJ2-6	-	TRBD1	TGTGCCAGCAGCCTCCTACAGGGGTCTGGGGCCAACGTCCTGACTTTC	CASSLLQGSGANVLTF
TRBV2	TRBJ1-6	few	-	TGTGCCAGCACTGGCTCCGGGACGGAGTATTCACCCCTCCACTTT	CASTGSGTEYSPLHF
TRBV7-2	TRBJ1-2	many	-	TGTGCCAGCAGCCCAGGAGGGCTCTATGGCTACACCTTC	CASSPGGLYGYTF
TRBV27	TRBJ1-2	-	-	TGTGCCAGCAGGGGCCCAGAAGCTGGCTCCCTCTACACCTTC	CASRGPEAGSLYTF
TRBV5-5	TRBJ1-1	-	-	TGTGCCAGCAGCTTGGCCCAGGGGTTGGTGAACACTGAAGCTTTCTTT	CASSLAQGLVNTEAFF
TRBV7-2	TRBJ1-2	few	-	TGTGCCAGCAGCTTCCAGGTTGGGGATGGCTACACCTTC	CASSFQVGDGYTF
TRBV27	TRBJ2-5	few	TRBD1	TGTGCCAGCAGTGGGGACAGGTTCGCAGAGACCCAGTACTTC	CASSGDRFAETQYF
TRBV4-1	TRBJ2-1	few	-	TGCGCCAGCAGCCAAGACTCCTTTCCGGGTCCTGAGCAGTTCTTC	CASSQDSFPGPEQFF
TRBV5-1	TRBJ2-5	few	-	TGCGCCAGCGGCGAACAAGAGACCCAGTACTTC	CASGEQETQYF
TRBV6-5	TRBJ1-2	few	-	TGTGCCAGCAGTTACTCCGGCGAATGGGGGGCGCGAGGCTACACCTTC	CASSYSGEWGARGYTF
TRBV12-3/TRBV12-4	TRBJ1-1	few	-	TGTGCCAGCAGTTTAGAGGCGAACACTGAAGCTTTCTTT	CASSLEANTEAFF
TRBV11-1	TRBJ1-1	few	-	TGTGCCAGCAGCTCCATCGGGACGGTAAACACTGAAGCTTTCTTT	CASSSIGTVNTEAFF
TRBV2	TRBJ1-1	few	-	TGTGCCAGCTTCGGGGGGGAGGGATGGAACACTGAAGCTTTCTTT	CASFGGEGWNTEAFF
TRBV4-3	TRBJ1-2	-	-	TGCGCCAGCAGCCAAGAAGTAGGGAGGACAGAGATGAACTATGGCTACACCTTC	CASSQEVGRTEMNYGYTF
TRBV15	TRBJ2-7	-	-	TGTGCCACCAGCAGAGAAGGCGCAGATGGACAGACTCCAGCTCAGCAGTACTTC	CATSREGADGQTPAQQYF
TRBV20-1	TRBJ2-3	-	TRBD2	TGCAGTGCTCACAGCGGGGGCACAGATACGCAGTATTTT	CSAHSGGTDTQYF
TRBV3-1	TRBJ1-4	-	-	TGTGCCAGCAGCCCCAACAGGCCCCCTAATGAAAAACTGTTTTTT	CASSPNRPPNEKLFF
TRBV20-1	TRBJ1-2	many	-	TGCAGTGCTATCTTGCGGAACTATGGCTACACCTTC	CSAILRNYGYTF
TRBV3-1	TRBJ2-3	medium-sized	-	TGTGCCAGCAGCCAACTAACTTGGGAGGGACAGGGCTTAGCGGGGTCCACAGATACGCAGTATTTT	CASSQLTWEGQGLAGSTDTQYF
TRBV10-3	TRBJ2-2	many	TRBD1	TGTGCCATCAGTTTGACAGGGCACACCGGGGAGCTGTTTTTT	CAISLTGHTGELFF
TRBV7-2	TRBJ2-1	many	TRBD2	TGTGCCAGCAGCGGGGGGGTAAGCGTCGAGCAGTTCTTC	CASSGGVSVEQFF